This is a list of T cell receptor beta chains from one sample in a study of cytomegalovirus exposure and HLA in healthy donors. Some clones are missing from TCRdb's copy, which holds only in-frame ones; the method was immunoSEQ multiplex PCR. Of about 200,000 clones in the sample, roughly four fifths are singletons; the top ten hold approximately 2%. The sequencing input was PBMCs. The source of these receptors is a man younger than 45 in good health and CMV-seronegative. The CDR3 runs from the conserved cysteine through the conserved F or W. A D gene is named only where the DNA matches it firmly. Size is omitted from some rows. Given values are once, few, many or a class for expanded clones.

clone_size,v_call,j_call,d_call,cdr3_nt,cdr3_aa
few,TRBV19,TRBJ2-7,NA,TGTGCCAGTAGTAAAACTGCGATGGGATCCCCCGGGCGGGTGGAGTACTTC,CASSKTAMGSPGRVEYF
NA,TRBV6-1,TRBJ1-3,NA,TGTGCCAGCAGTGAAGCGCGCGATTACGGTGCCGGCACCATATATTTT,CASSEARDYGAGTIYF
NA,TRBV2,TRBJ2-3,TRBD2,TGTGCCAGCAGTGAAATGGTCCGGGCAGCGGGAGCAGATACGCAGTATTTT,CASSEMVRAAGADTQYF
NA,TRBV30,TRBJ2-5,NA,TGTGCCTGGAGTGCGGGGAGGGAGACCCAGTACTTC,CAWSAGRETQYF
NA,TRBV5-1,TRBJ2-4,TRBD1,TGCGCCAGCAGTCCGGGACAGGGGGGTTACGGAAACATTCAGTACTTC,CASSPGQGGYGNIQYF
NA,TRBV11-2,TRBJ2-2,NA,TGTGCCAGCAGCTCTGGACTCACCGGGGAGCTGTTTTTT,CASSSGLTGELFF
NA,TRBV27,TRBJ2-7,NA,TGTGCCAGCAGTAATGGCGGGCCGTACGAGCAGTACTTC,CASSNGGPYEQYF
NA,TRBV5-6,TRBJ2-7,TRBD1,TGTGCCAGCAGCCGTGCCTCCGGGACAGGGTTTTCCGAGCAGTACTTC,CASSRASGTGFSEQYF
few,TRBV2,TRBJ1-2,TRBD1,TGTGCCAGCAGTGATTGGGGGGACAGAGAAGGCTATGGCTACACCTTC,CASSDWGDREGYGYTF
NA,TRBV14,TRBJ2-7,TRBD1,TGTGCCAGCAGCCTATATTCCGGGACAGCCTACGAGCAGTACTTC,CASSLYSGTAYEQYF
NA,TRBV7-9,TRBJ2-7,NA,TGTGCCAGCAGCAGTTACTACGAGCAGTACTTC,CASSSYYEQYF
once,TRBV6-1,TRBJ2-1,NA,TGTGCCACTAGGCGGGACTCCTACAATGAGCAGTTCTTC,CATRRDSYNEQFF
NA,TRBV9,TRBJ2-2,TRBD2,TGTGCCAGCAACACCGGGACTACCCCTACCAGGGAGCTGTTTTTT,CASNTGTTPTRELFF
NA,TRBV28,TRBJ1-3,TRBD1,TGTGCCAGCAGTGCCTTGGGGACAGAGGATGGAAACACCATATATTTT,CASSALGTEDGNTIYF
few,TRBV15,TRBJ2-1,NA,TGTGCCACCAGCAGAGGAGGCTACAATGAGCAGTTCTTC,CATSRGGYNEQFF
NA,TRBV2,TRBJ1-4,TRBD1,TGTGCCAGCAGTGCGGACAGGGGGCGAGAAAAACTGTTTTTT,CASSADRGREKLFF
NA,TRBV4-2,TRBJ2-3,TRBD2,TGTGCCAGCAGCCAAGCTAGCGGTCGGGGGGCAGATACGCAGTATTTT,CASSQASGRGADTQYF
few,TRBV5-4,TRBJ2-7,TRBD1,TGTGCCAGCAGCCCACTCGGACAGGGAAGCTCCTACGAGCAGTACTTC,CASSPLGQGSSYEQYF
NA,TRBV21-1,TRBJ1-5,NA,TGTGCCAGCAGCAAAGGGTACAGGGGCAAGCAGAATCAGCCCCAGCATTTT,CASSKGYRGKQNQPQHF
NA,TRBV5-1,TRBJ1-1,TRBD1,TGCGCCAGCAGCTTGGAGGGACAGGTTGAAGCTTTCTTT,CASSLEGQVEAFF
few,TRBV5-1,TRBJ2-1,NA,TGCGCCAGCAGCCCGTCGGGGTCGGGCCACAATGAGCAGTTCTTC,CASSPSGSGHNEQFF
NA,TRBV5-6,TRBJ2-2,NA,TGTGCCAGCAGCCCTCGCCGGACAAGGGGTATCGGGGAGCTGTTTTTT,CASSPRRTRGIGELFF
NA,TRBV6-6,TRBJ1-4,NA,TGTGCCAGCAGCCCCGATCCCCCTAGAGAAAAACTGTTTTTT,CASSPDPPREKLFF
NA,TRBV5-1,TRBJ2-1,NA,TGCGCCAGCACTGTGGGAGAGGGCTCCTACAATGAGCAGTTCTTC,CASTVGEGSYNEQFF
few,TRBV7-3,TRBJ2-1,TRBD2,TGTGCCAGCAGCTTAGATAGCGGGAGGTTCTACAATGAGCAGTTCTTC,CASSLDSGRFYNEQFF
NA,TRBV27,TRBJ2-7,TRBD2,TGTGCCAGCAGTCAGCCCCACGGGACTAGTGTTTACGAGCAGTACTTC,CASSQPHGTSVYEQYF
once,TRBV6-1,TRBJ1-5,TRBD1,TGTGCCAGCAGTCAGGGGGCGACGGGTCAGCCCCAGCATTTT,CASSQGATGQPQHF
NA,TRBV27,TRBJ2-5,TRBD2,TGTGCCAGCAGTTTAAAGCGGGAGGGCCCTCGGGAGACCCAGTACTTC,CASSLKREGPRETQYF
NA,TRBV5-6,TRBJ2-2,NA,TGTGCCAGCAGCTTCGGTAGGCAGGTGGTTTATAACACCGGGGAGCTGTTTTTT,CASSFGRQVVYNTGELFF
NA,TRBV5-1,TRBJ2-3,NA,TGCGCCAGCAGCTTGGACAGGGAAGATACGCAGTATTTT,CASSLDREDTQYF
NA,TRBV6-5,TRBJ1-6,NA,TGTGCCAGCAAACTCAGGGATTATAATTCACCCCTCCACTTT,CASKLRDYNSPLHF
NA,TRBV5-6,TRBJ2-7,NA,TGTGCCAGCAGCGCCGGACAGAATATAATGTTGTACTTC,CASSAGQNIMLYF
NA,TRBV28,TRBJ1-1,NA,TGTGCCAGCAGCCCCCCCGGGAACACTGAAGCTTTCTTT,CASSPPGNTEAFF
NA,TRBV19,TRBJ2-4,NA,TGTGCCAGCTATTGGGGGCGGAGTCAAGGCAAAAACATTCAGTACTTC,CASYWGRSQGKNIQYF
NA,TRBV5-3,TRBJ2-5,NA,TGTGCCAGTACCACGGGGACAAGGAAAGGGGAGACCCAGTACTTC,CASTTGTRKGETQYF
NA,TRBV21-1,TRBJ2-7,NA,TGTGCCAGCAGCAAAGCCTGCAGGTGCACCTACGAGCAGTACTTC,CASSKACRCTYEQYF
NA,TRBV29-1,TRBJ2-1,TRBD2,TGCAGCGTTGCCGAGGGACTAGCGGGCTTGGGGGCGTTCTTC,CSVAEGLAGLGAFF
few,TRBV5-1,TRBJ2-7,TRBD2,TGCGCCAGCAGCTGGACTAGCGGGGTAACGAACGAGCAGTACTTC,CASSWTSGVTNEQYF
NA,TRBV29-1,TRBJ2-1,TRBD1,TGCAGCGTTGAGGACAGGGGAGTGAATGAGCAGTTCTTC,CSVEDRGVNEQFF
NA,TRBV19,TRBJ2-7,TRBD2,TGTGCCAGTAGTATAGTCCCTAGCGGGAGAACGGGCGAGCAGTACTTC,CASSIVPSGRTGEQYF
NA,TRBV5-1,TRBJ2-2,TRBD2,TGCGCCAGCAAATTACTAGCGGAGCCCGGGGAGCTGTTTTTT,CASKLLAEPGELFF
few,TRBV5-1,TRBJ2-2,TRBD1,TGCGCCAGCAGCTTAGGACAGGGTGGCACCGGGGAGCTGTTTTTT,CASSLGQGGTGELFF
NA,TRBV25-1,TRBJ2-2,NA,TGTGCCAGCAGTGAGGCGGGGAACACCGGGGAGCTGTTTTTT,CASSEAGNTGELFF
NA,TRBV23-1,TRBJ1-3,NA,TGCGCCAGCAGTGGAACAGGGCCCCGCTCTGGAAACACCATATATTTT,CASSGTGPRSGNTIYF
NA,TRBV6-1,TRBJ1-2,TRBD1,TGTGCCAGCAGCAGTCCCGGGACAGGGAACTATGGCTACACCTTC,CASSSPGTGNYGYTF
few,TRBV6-5,TRBJ1-1,TRBD1,TGTGCCAGCAGTTGGTCCACAGGGGGAACTGAAGCTTTCTTT,CASSWSTGGTEAFF
NA,TRBV6-5,TRBJ1-2,TRBD1,TGTGCCAGCAGCCATCGTACAGGGGTTTATGGCTACACCTTC,CASSHRTGVYGYTF